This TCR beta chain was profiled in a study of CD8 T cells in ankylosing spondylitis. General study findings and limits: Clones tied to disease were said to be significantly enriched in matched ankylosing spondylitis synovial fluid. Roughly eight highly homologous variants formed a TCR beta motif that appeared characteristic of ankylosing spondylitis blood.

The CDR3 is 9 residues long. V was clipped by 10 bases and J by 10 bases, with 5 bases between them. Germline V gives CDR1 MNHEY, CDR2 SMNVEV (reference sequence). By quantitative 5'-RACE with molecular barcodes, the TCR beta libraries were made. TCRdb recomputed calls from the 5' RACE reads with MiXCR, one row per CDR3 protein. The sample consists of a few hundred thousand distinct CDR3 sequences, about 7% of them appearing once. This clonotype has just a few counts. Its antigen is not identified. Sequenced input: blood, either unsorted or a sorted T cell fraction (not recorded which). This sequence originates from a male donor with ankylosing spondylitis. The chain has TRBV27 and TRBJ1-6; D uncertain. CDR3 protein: CATGSPLHF. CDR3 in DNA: TGTGCCACGGGGTCACCCCTCCACTTT.